This T cell receptor (beta chain) was captured by sequencing in a study of T cells in Graves' hyperthyroidism and ophthalmopathy. Those patients with uncontrolled infection, other autoimmune disease, pregnancy or lactation were excluded. RNA transcripts were the template for amplifying TCR beta CDR3 regions. A first-round RT-PCR of the TCR CDR3 used the HTBI primer set. A single record per CDR3 protein comes from TCRdb applying MiXCR to the multiplex PCR reads. This sample has more than 450,000 distinct CDR3 sequences, with 15% to 20% found just once. The CDR3 is made up of 14 amino acids, end residues included. Germline V lookup: CDR1 MNHEY, CDR2 SMNVEV (reference sequence). A note on this clonotype: The limits of the CDR3 on the DNA are not certain, so only TCRdb's listed CDR3 is given.

The rearrangement uses TRBV27 and TRBJ1-1; the D call TRBD1 from the table was never checked on the DNA. This TCR was recovered from a man in his forties with Graves' ophthalmopathy. Sequencing input: blood. CDR3 residues: CASSLLVGTGTPFF.